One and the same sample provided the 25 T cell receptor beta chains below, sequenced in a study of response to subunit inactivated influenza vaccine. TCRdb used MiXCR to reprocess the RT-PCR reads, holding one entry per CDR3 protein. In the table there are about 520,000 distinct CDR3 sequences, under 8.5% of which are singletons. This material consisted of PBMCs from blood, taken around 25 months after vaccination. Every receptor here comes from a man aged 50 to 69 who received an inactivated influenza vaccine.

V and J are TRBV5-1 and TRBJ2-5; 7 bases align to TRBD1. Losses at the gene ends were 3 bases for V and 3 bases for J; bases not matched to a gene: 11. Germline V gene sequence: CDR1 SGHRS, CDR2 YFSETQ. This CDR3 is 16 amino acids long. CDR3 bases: TGCGCCAGCAGCTCACCGACCGGCCAGGGGGAAGAGACCCAGTACTTC. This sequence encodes CASSSPTGQGEETQYF.

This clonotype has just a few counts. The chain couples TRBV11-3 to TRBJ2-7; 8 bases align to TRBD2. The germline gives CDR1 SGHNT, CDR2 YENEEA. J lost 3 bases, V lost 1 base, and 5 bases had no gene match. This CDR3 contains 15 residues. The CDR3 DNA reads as TGTGCCAGCAGCTTAGGGACTAGCTTTGACTACGAGCAGTACTTC. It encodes CASSLGTSFDYEQYF.

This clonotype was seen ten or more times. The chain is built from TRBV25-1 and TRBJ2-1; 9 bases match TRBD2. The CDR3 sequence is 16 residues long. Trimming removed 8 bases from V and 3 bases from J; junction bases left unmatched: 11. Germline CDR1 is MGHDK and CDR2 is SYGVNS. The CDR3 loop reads CASHSYSGSSYNEQFF. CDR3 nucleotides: TGTGCCAGCCATAGCTATAGCGGGAGCAGCTACAATGAGCAGTTCTTC.

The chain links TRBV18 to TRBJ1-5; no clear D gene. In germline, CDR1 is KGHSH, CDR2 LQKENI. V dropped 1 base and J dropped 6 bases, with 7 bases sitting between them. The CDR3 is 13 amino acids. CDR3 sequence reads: CASSPLLSQPQHF. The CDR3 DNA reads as TGTGCCAGCTCACCACTACTATCTCAGCCCCAGCATTTT.

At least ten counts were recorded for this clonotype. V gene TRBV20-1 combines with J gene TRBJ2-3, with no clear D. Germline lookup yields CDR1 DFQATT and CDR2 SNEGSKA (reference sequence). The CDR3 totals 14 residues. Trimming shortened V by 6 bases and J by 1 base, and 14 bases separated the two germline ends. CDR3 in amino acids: CSALEPLGTDTQYF. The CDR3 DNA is TGCAGTGCCCTGGAACCTCTAGGCACAGATACGCAGTATTTT.

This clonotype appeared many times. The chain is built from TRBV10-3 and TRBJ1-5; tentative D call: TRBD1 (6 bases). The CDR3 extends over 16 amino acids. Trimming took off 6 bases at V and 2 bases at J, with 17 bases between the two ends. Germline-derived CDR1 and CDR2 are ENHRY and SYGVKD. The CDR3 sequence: CAISDRSGVGNQPQHF. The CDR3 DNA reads TGTGCCATCAGCGACCGATCAGGGGTGGGCAATCAGCCCCAGCATTTT.

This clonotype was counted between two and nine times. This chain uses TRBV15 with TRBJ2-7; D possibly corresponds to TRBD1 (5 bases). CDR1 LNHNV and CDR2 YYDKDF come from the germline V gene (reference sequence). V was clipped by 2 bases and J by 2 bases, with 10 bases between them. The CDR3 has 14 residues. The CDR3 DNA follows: TGTGCCACCAGCAGACAGGGCCCGACCTACGAGCAGTACTTC. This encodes CATSRQGPTYEQYF.

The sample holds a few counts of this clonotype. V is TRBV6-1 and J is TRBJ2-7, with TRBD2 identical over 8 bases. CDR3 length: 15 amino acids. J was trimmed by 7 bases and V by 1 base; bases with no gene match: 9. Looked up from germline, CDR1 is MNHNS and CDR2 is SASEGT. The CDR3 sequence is CASSEVSAGVGEQYF. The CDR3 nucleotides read TGTGCCAGCAGTGAAGTGTCAGCGGGAGTAGGTGAGCAGTACTTC.

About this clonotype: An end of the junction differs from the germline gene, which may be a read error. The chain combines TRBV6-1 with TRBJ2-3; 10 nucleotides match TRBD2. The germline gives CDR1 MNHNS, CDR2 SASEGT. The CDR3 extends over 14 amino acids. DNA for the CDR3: TGTGCCAGCACGCGGGAGCGGGAGGGCCCAACAGTTGGTTTT. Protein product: CASTREREGPTVGF.

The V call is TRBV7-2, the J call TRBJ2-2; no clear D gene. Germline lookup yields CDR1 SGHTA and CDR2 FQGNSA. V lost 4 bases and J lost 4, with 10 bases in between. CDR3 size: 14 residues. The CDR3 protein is CASSSDTFTGELFF. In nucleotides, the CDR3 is TGTGCCAGCAGCTCCGACACATTCACCGGGGAGCTGTTTTTT.

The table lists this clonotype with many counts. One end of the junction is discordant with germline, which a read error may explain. In DNA, the CDR3 is TGTGCTAGCAGCTTAGGAGGGGGCAATGAGCAGTTCTTC. Residues: CASSLGGGNEQFF. This rearrangement joins TRBV7-7 to TRBJ2-1; D may correspond to TRBD1 or TRBD2 (6 bases each). The CDR3 spans 13 residues. The V gene's germline CDR1 is SSHAT and CDR2 FNYEAQ (reference sequence).

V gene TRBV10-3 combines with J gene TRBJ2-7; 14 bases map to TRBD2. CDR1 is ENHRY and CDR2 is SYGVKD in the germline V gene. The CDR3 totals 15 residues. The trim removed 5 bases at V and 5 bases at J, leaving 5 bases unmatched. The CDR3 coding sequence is TGTGCCATCAGTAGGGGACTAGCGGGAGTCCACGAGCAGTACTTC. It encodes CAISRGLAGVHEQYF.

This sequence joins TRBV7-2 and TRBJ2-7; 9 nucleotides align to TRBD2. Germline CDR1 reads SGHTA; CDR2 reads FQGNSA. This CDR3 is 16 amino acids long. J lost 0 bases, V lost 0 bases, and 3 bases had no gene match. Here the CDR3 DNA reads TGTGCCAGCAGCTTAGCGCTAGCGGGGACCTCCTACGAGCAGTACTTC. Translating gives CASSLALAGTSYEQYF.

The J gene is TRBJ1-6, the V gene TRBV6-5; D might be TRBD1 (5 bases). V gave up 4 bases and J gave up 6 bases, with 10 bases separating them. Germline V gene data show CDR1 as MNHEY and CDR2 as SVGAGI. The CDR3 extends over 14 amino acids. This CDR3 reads CASSFLDSNSPLHF. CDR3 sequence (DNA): TGTGCCAGCAGTTTTTTAGACAGTAATTCACCCCTCCACTTT.

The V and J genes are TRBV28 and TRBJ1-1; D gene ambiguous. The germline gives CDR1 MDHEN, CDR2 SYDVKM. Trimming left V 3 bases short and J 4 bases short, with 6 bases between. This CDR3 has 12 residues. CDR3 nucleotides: TGTGCCAGCAGTTTGCAATTCACTGAAGCTTTCTTT. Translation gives CASSLQFTEAFF.

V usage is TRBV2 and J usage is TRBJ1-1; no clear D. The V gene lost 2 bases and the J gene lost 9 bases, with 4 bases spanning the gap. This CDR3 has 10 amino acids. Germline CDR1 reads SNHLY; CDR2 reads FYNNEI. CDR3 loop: CASSELKAFF. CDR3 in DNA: TGTGCCAGCAGTGAACTGAAAGCTTTCTTT.

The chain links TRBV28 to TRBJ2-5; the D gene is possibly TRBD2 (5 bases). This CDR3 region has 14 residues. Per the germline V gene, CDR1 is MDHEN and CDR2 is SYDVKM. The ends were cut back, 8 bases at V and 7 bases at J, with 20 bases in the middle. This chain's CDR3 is CASQQAPRTGTQYF. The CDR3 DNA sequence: TGTGCCAGCCAGCAGGCCCCAAGGACTGGGACCCAGTACTTC.

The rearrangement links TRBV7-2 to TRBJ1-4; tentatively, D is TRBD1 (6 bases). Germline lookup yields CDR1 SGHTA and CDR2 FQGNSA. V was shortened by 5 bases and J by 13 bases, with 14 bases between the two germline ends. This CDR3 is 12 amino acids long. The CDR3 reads CASSPGAGGLFF. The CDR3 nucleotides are TGTGCCAGCAGCCCGGGGGCGGGGGGACTGTTTTTT.

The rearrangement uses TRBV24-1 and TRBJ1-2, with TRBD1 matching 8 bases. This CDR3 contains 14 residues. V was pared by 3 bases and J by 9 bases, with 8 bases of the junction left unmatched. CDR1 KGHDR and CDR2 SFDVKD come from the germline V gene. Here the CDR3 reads CATSDPGTGFRYTF. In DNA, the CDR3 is TGTGCCACCAGTGATCCCGGGACAGGTTTCCGCTACACCTTC.

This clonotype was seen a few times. The DNA for the CDR3 is TGTGCCAGCAGCTTAGCGGGGCGAGACGAGACCCAGTACTTC. The encoded protein is CASSLAGRDETQYF. This chain connects TRBV11-2 to TRBJ2-5; D may be TRBD1 or TRBD2 (5 bases each). CDR3 size: 14 residues. V was cut by 1 base and J by 5 bases, with 11 bases left in between. Looked up from germline, CDR1 is SGHAT and CDR2 is FQNNGV.

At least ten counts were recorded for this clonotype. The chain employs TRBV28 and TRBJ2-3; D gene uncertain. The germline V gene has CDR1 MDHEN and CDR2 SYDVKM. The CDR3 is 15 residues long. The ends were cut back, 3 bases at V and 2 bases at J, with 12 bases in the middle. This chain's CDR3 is CASSFLRTITDTQYF. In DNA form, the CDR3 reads TGTGCCAGCAGTTTCTTAAGGACCATCACAGATACGCAGTATTTT.

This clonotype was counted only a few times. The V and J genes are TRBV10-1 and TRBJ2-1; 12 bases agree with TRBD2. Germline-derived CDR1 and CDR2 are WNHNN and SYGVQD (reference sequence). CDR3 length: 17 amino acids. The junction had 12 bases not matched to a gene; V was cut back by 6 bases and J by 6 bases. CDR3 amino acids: CASRPGLAGKGCNEQFF. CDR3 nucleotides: TGCGCCAGCAGACCGGGACTAGCGGGTAAGGGCTGCAATGAGCAGTTCTTC.

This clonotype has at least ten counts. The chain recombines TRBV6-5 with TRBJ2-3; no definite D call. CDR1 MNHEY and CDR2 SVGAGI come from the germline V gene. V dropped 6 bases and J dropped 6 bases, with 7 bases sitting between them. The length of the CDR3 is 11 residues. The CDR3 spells CASSQGDTQYF. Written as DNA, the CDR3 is TGTGCCAGCAGCCAAGGGGATACGCAGTATTTT.

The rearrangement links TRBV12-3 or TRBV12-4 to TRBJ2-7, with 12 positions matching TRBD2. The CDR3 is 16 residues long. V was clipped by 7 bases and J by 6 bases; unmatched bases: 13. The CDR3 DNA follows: TGTGCCAGCACCTTAGGGGCTAGCGGGGGGGCCATCGAGCAGTACTTC. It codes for CASTLGASGGAIEQYF.

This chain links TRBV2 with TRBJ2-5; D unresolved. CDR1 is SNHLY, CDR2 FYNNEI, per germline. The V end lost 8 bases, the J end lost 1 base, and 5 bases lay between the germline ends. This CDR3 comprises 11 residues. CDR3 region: CASEIQETQYF. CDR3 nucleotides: TGTGCCAGCGAGATCCAAGAGACCCAGTACTTC.